The 12 T cell receptor beta chains below were found in one sample sequenced in a study of metastatic and nonmetastatic thyroid tumors. No patient had received any treatment before thyroid surgery. Through MiXCR, TCRdb re-clonotyped the PCR reads. The data hold 24,000 or so clones, with less than 15% observed a single time. The sample taken for sequencing was blood. The source of these receptors is a female donor with papillary thyroid cancer or a benign thyroid nodule (not recorded which). Some clones in this sample may be carry-over from other donors' samples.

This clone was counted ten times or more. The CDR3 nucleotides read TGTGCCAGCAGCACACAGGGGGCAGGATACGAGCAGTACTTC. It translates to CASSTQGAGYEQYF. The V and J genes are TRBV7-9 and TRBJ2-7; TRBD1 matches at 9 bases. V was clipped by 5 bases and J by 4 bases; unmatched bases: 6. Germline CDR1 reads SEHNR; CDR2 reads FQNEAQ (reference sequence). There are 14 residues in the CDR3.

Ten or more counts support this clone. V gene TRBV12-3 or TRBV12-4 combines with J gene TRBJ2-5, with 10 bases aligning to TRBD2. Unmatched junction bases numbered 12, after V lost 3 bases and J lost 5 bases. The length of the CDR3 is 17 residues. This chain's CDR3 is CASSFIRLAGAMETQYF. As DNA, the CDR3 is TGTGCCAGCAGTTTTATAAGGCTAGCGGGAGCGATGGAGACCCAGTACTTC.

At least ten counts were recorded for this clone. The rearrangement joins TRBV6-1 to TRBJ2-1; tentatively, D is TRBD2 (5 bases). The CDR3 sequence is 13 residues long. Trimming took 1 base from V and 14 from J, leaving 15 bases between them. Germline assignment: CDR1 MNHNS and CDR2 SASEGT. Here the CDR3 reads CASSEGSRTREFF. The CDR3 DNA reads TGTGCCAGCAGTGAAGGTAGCCGGACTCGGGAGTTCTTC.

This clone was observed many times. This chain links TRBV10-2 with TRBJ1-5; D is uncertain. V lost 0 bases and J 5 bases, leaving 8 bases between the germline ends. Germline loops: CDR1 WSHSY, CDR2 SAAADI. The CDR3 contains 14 residues. CDR3 DNA sequence: TGCGCCAGCAGTGAGTCGGGGAGGGATCAGCCCCAGCATTTT. Translated: CASSESGRDQPQHF.

This clone was picked up many times. A much larger clonotype is one base distant, so this may be a read error. The rearrangement links TRBV18 to TRBJ1-2; unclear D gene. In germline, CDR1 is KGHSH, CDR2 LQKENI. The CDR3 consists of 15 residues. The CDR3 DNA reads as TGTGCCAGCCCACCGCGGACGGAGGCGGACTATGGCTACACCTTC. Its protein product is CASPPRTEADYGYTF.

This chain connects TRBV4-1 to TRBJ1-3, with 7 bases lining up with TRBD1. Germline V gives CDR1 MGHRA, CDR2 YSYEKL. Trimming cost V 4 bases and J 2 bases; bases outside gene matches: 8. CDR3 length equals 16 residues. The CDR3 sequence is CASSLIVQGTGNTIYF. CDR3 coding DNA: TGCGCCAGCAGCCTTATTGTACAGGGGACTGGAAACACCATATATTTT.

This clone was counted many times. The chain couples TRBV10-1 to TRBJ2-7, with 12 bases that match TRBD2. V lost 4 bases, J lost 7 bases, and 17 bases stayed unmatched. Germline CDR1 reads WNHNN; CDR2 reads SYGVQD (reference sequence). The CDR3 length is 18 residues. The CDR3 nucleotides are TGCGCCAGCAGTGGACGGACTAGCGGGATCTTGGGGGTGGGGGAGCAGTACTTC. It encodes CASSGRTSGILGVGEQYF.

This clone rates as medium-sized (0.01 to 0.1%). The gene calls are TRBV27 and TRBJ2-3; 7 nucleotides agree with TRBD1. The germline CDR1 and CDR2 sequences are MNHEY and SMNVEV (reference sequence). J gave up 1 base and V 7 bases, and 17 bases lay outside the gene matches. This CDR3 is 18 amino acids long. The DNA for the CDR3 is TGTGCCAGCACCCCCTGGGGGCGAGGGGGCCGGGGCACAGATACGCAGTATTTT. Translation: CASTPWGRGGRGTDTQYF.

This clone has only one observation. At one boundary the junction diverges from the germline segment, which might be a read error. The chain links TRBV20-1 to TRBJ2-3, with 10 bases matching TRBD2. Germline V gives CDR1 DFQATT, CDR2 SNEGSKA (reference sequence). The CDR3 runs to 16 residues. The CDR3 sequence: CSDRMGSGRVTDTQYF. The CDR3 coding sequence is TGCAGTGATAGAATGGGAAGCGGGAGGGTAACAGATACGCAGTATTTT.

This clone has a count of ten or more. This rearrangement joins TRBV4-2 to TRBJ2-7, with TRBD2 matching 11 bases. CDR1 is LGHNA and CDR2 is YNFKEQ in the germline V gene. The CDR3 covers 14 residues. The trim removed 4 bases at V and 7 bases at J, leaving 6 bases unmatched. CDR3 bases: TGTGCCAGCAGCCCGGGACTAGCGGAGAGGGAGCAGTACTTC. Residues: CASSPGLAEREQYF.

This clone was found many times. The chain carries TRBV24-1 and TRBJ2-1; D is ambiguous. V shed 2 bases and J shed 0 bases, with 7 bases lying between them. The CDR3 length is 15 residues. CDR1 is KGHDR, CDR2 SFDVKD, per germline. The CDR3 reads CATSDSQRSYNEQFF. CDR3 nucleotide sequence: TGTGCCACCAGTGATTCACAGCGCTCCTACAATGAGCAGTTCTTC.

The V and J genes are TRBV20-1 and TRBJ2-7; TRBD2 aligns across 7 bases. The V gene's germline CDR1 is DFQATT and CDR2 SNEGSKA (reference sequence). J gave up 6 bases and V 0 bases, and 8 bases lay outside the gene matches. CDR3 length: 14 residues. CDR3 protein: CSARDMSSGGEQYF. The CDR3 coding sequence is TGCAGTGCTAGAGATATGTCTAGCGGCGGCGAGCAGTACTTC.